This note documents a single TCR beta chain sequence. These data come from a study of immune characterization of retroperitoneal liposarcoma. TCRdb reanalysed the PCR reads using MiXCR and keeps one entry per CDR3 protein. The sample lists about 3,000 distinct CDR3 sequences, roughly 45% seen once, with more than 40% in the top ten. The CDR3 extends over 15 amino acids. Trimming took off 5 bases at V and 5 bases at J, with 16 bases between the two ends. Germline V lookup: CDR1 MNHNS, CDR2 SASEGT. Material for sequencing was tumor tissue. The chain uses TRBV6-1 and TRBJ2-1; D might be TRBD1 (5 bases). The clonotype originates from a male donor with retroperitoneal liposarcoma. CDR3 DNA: TGTGCCAGCAGTTCGGACCAGGGTTTCCACAATGAGCAGTTCTTC. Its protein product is CASSSDQGFHNEQFF.